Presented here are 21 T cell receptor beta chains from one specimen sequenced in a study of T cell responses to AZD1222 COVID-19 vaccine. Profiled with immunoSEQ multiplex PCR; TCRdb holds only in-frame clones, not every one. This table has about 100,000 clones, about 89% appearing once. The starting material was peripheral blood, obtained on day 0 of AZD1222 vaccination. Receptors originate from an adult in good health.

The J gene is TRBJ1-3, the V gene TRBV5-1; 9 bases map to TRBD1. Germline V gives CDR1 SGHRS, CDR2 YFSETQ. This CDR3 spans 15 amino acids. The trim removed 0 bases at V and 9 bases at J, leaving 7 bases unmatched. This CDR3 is CASSLAGTGPSTIYF. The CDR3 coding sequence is TGCGCCAGCAGCTTGGCCGGGACAGGGCCGAGCACCATATATTTT.

CDR3 sequence (DNA): TGTGCCAGCAGTGAATCCGGACATAGCAATCAGCCCCAGCATTTT. Translating it yields CASSESGHSNQPQHF. This rearrangement joins TRBV2 to TRBJ1-5, with a possible D match to TRBD1 (5 bases). The CDR3 contains 15 residues. Germline lookup yields CDR1 SNHLY and CDR2 FYNNEI. Trimming removed 2 bases from V and 0 bases from J, with 8 bases in between. The entire variable domain, with the rest obtained from reference TRBV2 and TRBJ1-5, is as follows: EPEVTQTPSHQVTQMGQEVILRCVPISNHLYFYWYRQILGQKVEFLVSFYNNEISEKSEIFDDQFSVERPDGSNFTLKIRSTKLEDSAMYFCASSESGHSNQPQHFGDGTRLSIL.

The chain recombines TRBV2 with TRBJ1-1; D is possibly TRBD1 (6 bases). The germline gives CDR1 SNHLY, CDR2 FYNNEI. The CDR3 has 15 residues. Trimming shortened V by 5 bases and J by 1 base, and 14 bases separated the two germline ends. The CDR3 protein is CASSIGRTANTEAFF. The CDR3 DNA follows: TGTGCCAGCAGTATTGGACGGACAGCGAACACTGAAGCTTTCTTT.

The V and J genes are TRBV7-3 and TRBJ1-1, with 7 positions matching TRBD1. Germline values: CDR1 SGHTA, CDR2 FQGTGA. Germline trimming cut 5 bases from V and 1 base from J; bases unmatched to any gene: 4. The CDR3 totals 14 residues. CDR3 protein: CASSLGTENTEAFF. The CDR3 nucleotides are TGTGCCAGCAGCCTAGGGACAGAGAACACTGAAGCTTTCTTT.

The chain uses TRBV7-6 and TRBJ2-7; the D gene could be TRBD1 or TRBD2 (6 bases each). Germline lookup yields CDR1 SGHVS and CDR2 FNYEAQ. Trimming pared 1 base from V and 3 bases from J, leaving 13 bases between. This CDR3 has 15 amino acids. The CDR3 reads CASSLEAGHIYEQYF. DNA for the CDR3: TGTGCCAGCAGCTTAGAGGCGGGACACATCTACGAGCAGTACTTC.

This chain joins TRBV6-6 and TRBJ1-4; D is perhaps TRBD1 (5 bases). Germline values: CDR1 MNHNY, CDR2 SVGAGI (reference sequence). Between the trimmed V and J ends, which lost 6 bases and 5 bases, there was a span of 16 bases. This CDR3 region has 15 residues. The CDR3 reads CASRTLGGVNEKLFF. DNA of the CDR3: TGTGCCAGCAGAACGTTAGGAGGGGTAAATGAAAAACTGTTTTTT.

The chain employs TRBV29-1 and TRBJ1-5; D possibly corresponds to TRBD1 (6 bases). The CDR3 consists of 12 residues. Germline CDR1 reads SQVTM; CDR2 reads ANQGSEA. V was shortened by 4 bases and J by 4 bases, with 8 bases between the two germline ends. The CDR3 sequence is CSVVDSNQPQHF. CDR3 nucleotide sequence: TGCAGCGTTGTGGACAGTAATCAGCCCCAGCATTTT.

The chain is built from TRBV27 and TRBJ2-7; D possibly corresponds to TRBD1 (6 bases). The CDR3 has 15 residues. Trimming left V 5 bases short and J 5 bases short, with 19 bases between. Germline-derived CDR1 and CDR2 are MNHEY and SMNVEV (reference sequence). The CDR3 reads CASSPQDSGRHEQYF. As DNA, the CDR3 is TGTGCCAGCAGTCCTCAGGACAGTGGCCGGCACGAGCAGTACTTC.

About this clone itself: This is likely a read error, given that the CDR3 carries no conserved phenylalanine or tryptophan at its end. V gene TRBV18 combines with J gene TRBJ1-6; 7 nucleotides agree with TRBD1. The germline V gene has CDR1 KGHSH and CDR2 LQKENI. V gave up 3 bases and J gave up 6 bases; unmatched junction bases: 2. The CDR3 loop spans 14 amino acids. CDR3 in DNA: TGTGCCAGCTCACCGACAGGGAGTAATTCACCCCTCCACCTT. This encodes CASSPTGSNSPLHL.

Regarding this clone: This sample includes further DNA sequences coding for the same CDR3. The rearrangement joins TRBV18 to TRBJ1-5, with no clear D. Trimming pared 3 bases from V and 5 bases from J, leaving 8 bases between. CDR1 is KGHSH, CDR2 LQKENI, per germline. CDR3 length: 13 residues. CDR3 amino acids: CASSPGEDQPQHF. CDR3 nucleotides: TGTGCCAGCTCACCCGGGGAGGATCAGCCCCAGCATTTT.

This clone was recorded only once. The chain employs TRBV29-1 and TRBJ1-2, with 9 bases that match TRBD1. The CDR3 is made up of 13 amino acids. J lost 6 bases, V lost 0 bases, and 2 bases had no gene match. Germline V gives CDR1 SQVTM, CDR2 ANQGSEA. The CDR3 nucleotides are TGCAGCGTTGAAGATCGACAGGGGGATGGCTACACCTTC. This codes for CSVEDRQGDGYTF.

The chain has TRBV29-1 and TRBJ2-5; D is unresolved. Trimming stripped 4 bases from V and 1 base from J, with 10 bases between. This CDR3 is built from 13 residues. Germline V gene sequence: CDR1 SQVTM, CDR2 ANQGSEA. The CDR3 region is CSVVPTIQETQYF. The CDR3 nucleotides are TGCAGCGTTGTACCGACAATCCAAGAGACCCAGTACTTC.

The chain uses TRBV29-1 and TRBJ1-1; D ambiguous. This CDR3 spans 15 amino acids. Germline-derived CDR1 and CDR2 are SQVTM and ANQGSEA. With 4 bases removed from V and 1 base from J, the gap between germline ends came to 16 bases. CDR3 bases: TGCAGCGTTGCCCGCCTCTATCACGGGAACACTGAAGCTTTCTTT. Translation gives CSVARLYHGNTEAFF. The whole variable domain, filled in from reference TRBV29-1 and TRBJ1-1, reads SAVISQKPSRDICQRGTSLTIQCQVDSQVTMMFWYRQQPGQSLTLIATANQGSEATYESGFVIDKFPISRPNLTFSTLTVSNMSPEDSSIYLCSVARLYHGNTEAFFGQGTRLTVV.

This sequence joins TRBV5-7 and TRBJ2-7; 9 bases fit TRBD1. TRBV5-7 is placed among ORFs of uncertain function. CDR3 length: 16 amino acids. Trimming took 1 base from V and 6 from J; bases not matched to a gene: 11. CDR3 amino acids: CASSLCVRGQGFEQYF. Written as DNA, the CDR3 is TGTGCCAGCAGCTTGTGTGTGCGGGGACAGGGTTTCGAGCAGTACTTC.

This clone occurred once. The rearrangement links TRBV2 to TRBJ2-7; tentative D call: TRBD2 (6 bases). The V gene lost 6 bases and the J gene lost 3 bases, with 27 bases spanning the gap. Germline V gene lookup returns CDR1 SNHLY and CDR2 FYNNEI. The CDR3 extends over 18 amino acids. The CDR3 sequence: CASRRAVGSGGKDYEQYF. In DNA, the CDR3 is TGTGCCAGCAGGAGGGCAGTGGGGAGTGGGGGGAAGGACTACGAGCAGTACTTC.

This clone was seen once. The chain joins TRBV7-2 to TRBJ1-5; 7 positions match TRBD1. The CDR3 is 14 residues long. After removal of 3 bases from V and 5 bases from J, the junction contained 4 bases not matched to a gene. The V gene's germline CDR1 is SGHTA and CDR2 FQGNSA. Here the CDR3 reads CASSFRQGDQPQHF. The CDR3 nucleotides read TGTGCCAGCAGCTTCCGCCAGGGGGATCAGCCCCAGCATTTT.

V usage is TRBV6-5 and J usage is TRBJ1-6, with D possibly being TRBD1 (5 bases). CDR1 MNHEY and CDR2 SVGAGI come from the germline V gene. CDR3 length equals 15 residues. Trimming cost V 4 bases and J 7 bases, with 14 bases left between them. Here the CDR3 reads CASSSLDGGNSPLHF. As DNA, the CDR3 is TGTGCCAGCAGTTCCCTGGACGGGGGGAATTCACCCCTCCACTTT.

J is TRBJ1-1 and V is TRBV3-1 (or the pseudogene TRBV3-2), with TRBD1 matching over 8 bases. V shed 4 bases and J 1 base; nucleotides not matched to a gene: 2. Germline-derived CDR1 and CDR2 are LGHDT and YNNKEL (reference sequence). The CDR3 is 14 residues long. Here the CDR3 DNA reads TGTGCCAGCAGCCCGGGACAGGAGAACACTGAAGCTTTCTTT. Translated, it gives CASSPGQENTEAFF.

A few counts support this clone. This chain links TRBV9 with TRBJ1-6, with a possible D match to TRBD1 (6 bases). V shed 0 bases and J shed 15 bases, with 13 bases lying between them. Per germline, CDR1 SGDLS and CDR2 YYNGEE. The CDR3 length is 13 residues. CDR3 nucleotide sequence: TGTGCCAGCAGCGTAGGACAGGTCCCCCGCCTCCACTTT. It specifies CASSVGQVPRLHF.

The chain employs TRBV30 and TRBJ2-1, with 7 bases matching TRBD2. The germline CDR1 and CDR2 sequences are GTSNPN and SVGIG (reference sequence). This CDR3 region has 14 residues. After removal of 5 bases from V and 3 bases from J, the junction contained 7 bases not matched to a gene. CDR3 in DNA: TGTGCCTGGGGTGCCGCGGGGGACTACAATGAGCAGTTCTTC. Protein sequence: CAWGAAGDYNEQFF. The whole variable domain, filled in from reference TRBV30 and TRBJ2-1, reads SQTIHQWPATLVQPVGSPLSLECTVEGTSNPNLYWYRQAAGRGLQLLFYSVGIGQISSEVPQNLSASRPQDRQFILSSKKLLLSDSGFYLCAWGAAGDYNEQFFGPGTRLTVL.

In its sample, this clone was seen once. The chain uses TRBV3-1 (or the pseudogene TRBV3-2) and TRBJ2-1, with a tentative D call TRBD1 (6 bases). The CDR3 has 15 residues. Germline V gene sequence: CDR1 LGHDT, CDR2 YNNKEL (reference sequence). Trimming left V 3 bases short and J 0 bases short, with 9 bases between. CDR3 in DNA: TGTGCCAGCAGCCAGAACAGGGTCTCCTACAATGAGCAGTTCTTC. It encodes CASSQNRVSYNEQFF.